The 30 T cell receptor beta chains reported below all come from one sample, sequenced in a study of blood T cell repertoires in COVID-19. Method: immunoSEQ multiplex PCR; TCRdb's copy keeps in-frame clones and lacks some. Among about 110,000 clones listed, about 85% were seen once. The sample taken for sequencing was peripheral blood. The origin of the receptors is a man aged 50 or older with acute or convalescent COVID-19.

The V and J genes are TRBV6-1 and TRBJ2-2; 9 bases line up with TRBD1. In germline, CDR1 is MNHNS, CDR2 SASEGT. The CDR3 covers 14 residues. Trimming removed 4 bases from V and 5 bases from J; junction bases left unmatched: 2. The CDR3 loop reads CASSGQGGTGELFF. CDR3 nucleotides: TGTGCCAGCAGTGGACAGGGGGGGACCGGGGAGCTGTTTTTT.

V gene TRBV30 combines with J gene TRBJ2-1; 7 bases align to TRBD2. The V gene's germline CDR1 is GTSNPN and CDR2 SVGIG (reference sequence). CDR3 length: 13 residues. Trimming took 3 bases from V and 10 from J; bases not matched to a gene: 9. The CDR3 region is CAWSRGEGREQFF. The DNA for the CDR3 is TGTGCCTGGAGCCGAGGGGAGGGCCGGGAGCAGTTCTTC.

The rearrangement uses TRBV6-6 and TRBJ1-2; maybe TRBD1 (6 bases). Germline V gene sequence: CDR1 MNHNY, CDR2 SVGAGI (reference sequence). The CDR3 contains 13 residues. Between the trimmed V and J ends, which lost 6 bases and 5 bases, there was a span of 13 bases. CDR3 residues: CASSPGGFYGYTF. CDR3 DNA sequence: TGTGCCAGCAGCCCGGGGGGCTTTTATGGCTACACCTTC.

This clone was seen once. V is TRBV24-1 and J is TRBJ2-1; TRBD2 aligns across 10 bases. This CDR3 spans 16 amino acids. Germline CDR1 and CDR2: KGHDR and SFDVKD. The ends lost 4 bases at V and 4 bases at J; junction bases unmatched: 6. The CDR3 DNA reads TGTGCCACCAGTGAAGGGACTAGCGATTATTACAATGAGCAGTTCTTC. Protein: CATSEGTSDYYNEQFF.

The sample holds a few counts of this clone. V gene TRBV9 combines with J gene TRBJ2-2, with 10 bases that match TRBD2. Per germline, CDR1 SGDLS and CDR2 YYNGEE. The CDR3 is made up of 16 amino acids. Losses at the gene ends were 1 base for V and 5 bases for J; bases not matched to a gene: 5. CDR3 in amino acids: CASSVSGGDYTGELFF. The CDR3 nucleotides read TGTGCCAGCAGCGTAAGCGGGGGGGACTATACCGGGGAGCTGTTTTTT.

The chain combines TRBV19 with TRBJ1-1; D perhaps matches TRBD1 (6 bases). This CDR3 comprises 13 residues. Trimming cost V 10 bases and J 3 bases, with 15 bases left between them. Germline lookup yields CDR1 LNHDA and CDR2 SQIVND (reference sequence). For the CDR3, the DNA is TGTGCCACTCACAGGGCCATGGACACTGAAGCTTTCTTT. It translates to CATHRAMDTEAFF.

J is TRBJ2-4 and V is TRBV4-2, with D possibly TRBD1 on 6 matching bases. Trimming removed 0 bases at V and 0 bases at J, with 12 bases between. Germline V lookup: CDR1 LGHNA, CDR2 YNFKEQ. This CDR3 has 17 amino acids. The CDR3 DNA reads TGTGCCAGCAGCCAAGACAGGGGCGGGCTAGCCAAAAACATTCAGTACTTC. It codes for CASSQDRGGLAKNIQYF.

The rearrangement uses TRBV6-5 and TRBJ1-3; D ambiguous. This CDR3 contains 14 residues. Germline V lookup: CDR1 MNHEY, CDR2 SVGAGI. The germline V and J ends were trimmed by 1 base and 2 bases, with 6 bases remaining between them. The CDR3 here is CASSYFGTGNTIYF. The CDR3 DNA is TGTGCCAGCAGTTACTTCGGTACTGGAAACACCATATATTTT.

This clone was found once. The V gene is TRBV2, the J gene TRBJ1-2; D gene ambiguous. This CDR3 spans 13 amino acids. Germline V CDR1 and CDR2: SNHLY, FYNNEI. The germline V and J ends were trimmed by 4 bases and 0 bases, with 6 bases remaining between them. The CDR3 reads CASSGAANYGYTF. CDR3 DNA sequence: TGTGCCAGCAGTGGGGCAGCTAACTATGGCTACACCTTC.

V is TRBV5-6 and J is TRBJ1-5; 9 nucleotides match TRBD1. The CDR3 runs to 15 residues. J gave up 4 bases and V 4 bases, and 6 bases lay outside the gene matches. Germline V gene lookup returns CDR1 SGHDT and CDR2 YYEEEE. CDR3 nucleotides: TGTGCCAGCAGCAGCCGGGACAGGGCGAATCAGCCCCAGCATTTT. This translates into CASSSRDRANQPQHF.

This clone has a handful of counts. V usage is TRBV6-5 and J usage is TRBJ1-5; unclear D gene. V gave up 3 bases and J gave up 7 bases, with 7 bases separating them. This CDR3 contains 12 residues. The V gene's germline CDR1 is MNHEY and CDR2 SVGAGI. This CDR3 is CASSYLGQPQHF. The CDR3 DNA sequence: TGTGCCAGCAGTTATTTGGGCCAGCCCCAGCATTTT.

The chain is built from TRBV28 and TRBJ2-4, with TRBD2 matching 8 bases. This CDR3 spans 18 amino acids. Germline loops: CDR1 MDHEN, CDR2 SYDVKM. The trim removed 2 bases at V and 1 base at J, leaving 10 bases unmatched. Written as DNA, the CDR3 is TGTGCCAGCAGTTTAAGTGGAGCGGGGGTCGGGGCCAAAAACATTCAGTACTTC. Amino acids: CASSLSGAGVGAKNIQYF.

The chain's CDR3 is CASSLPGTGDSTDTQYF. The CDR3 nucleotides are TGTGCCAGCAGCTTACCTGGGACAGGGGATAGCACAGATACGCAGTATTTT. The chain has TRBV7-9 and TRBJ2-3; 10 bases agree with TRBD1. Trimming at V came to 2 bases and at J to 0 bases, leaving 5 bases not matched to a gene. The CDR3 extends over 17 amino acids. The germline CDR1 and CDR2 sequences are SEHNR and FQNEAQ (reference sequence).

This chain joins TRBV12-5 and TRBJ1-1; D is possibly TRBD1 (5 bases). Between the trimmed V and J ends, which lost 7 bases and 11 bases, there was a span of 23 bases. CDR1 is LGHNT and CDR2 is FRNRAP in the germline V gene. The CDR3 totals 14 residues. Here the CDR3 reads CASASGTSPGFAFF. DNA of the CDR3: TGTGCTAGTGCCTCAGGGACTTCCCCCGGTTTTGCTTTCTTT.

The rearrangement uses TRBV20-1 and TRBJ2-2; 8 bases are a match to TRBD1. Germline V gives CDR1 DFQATT, CDR2 SNEGSKA (reference sequence). This CDR3 has 14 residues. V was clipped by 3 bases and J by 7 bases; unmatched bases: 7. In nucleotides, the CDR3 is TGCAGTGCTAGTGTCCAGGGGGCTGGCGGGGAGCTGTTTTTT. Its translation: CSASVQGAGGELFF.

This rearrangement joins TRBV11-2 to TRBJ1-1; TRBD1 matches at 10 bases. V lost 2 bases to trimming and J lost 1 base; unmatched junction nucleotides: 4. The CDR3 contains 16 residues. CDR1 is SGHAT and CDR2 is FQNNGV in the germline V gene. CDR3 residues: CASSLRQGARNTEAFF. The CDR3 DNA sequence: TGTGCCAGCAGCTTACGACAGGGGGCAAGGAACACTGAAGCTTTCTTT.

On this clone itself: The same CDR3 arises from other DNA sequences in this sample as well. The chain carries TRBV7-9 and TRBJ1-1; D perhaps matches TRBD1 (5 bases). Germline CDR1 and CDR2: SEHNR and FQNEAQ (reference sequence). This CDR3 has 14 residues. Trimming took off 0 bases at V and 5 bases at J, with 10 bases between the two ends. CDR3 sequence (DNA): TGTGCCAGCAGCTTAGCGCAGGGTGGGACTGAAGCTTTCTTT. This translates into CASSLAQGGTEAFF.

The V and J genes are TRBV6-2 or TRBV6-3 and TRBJ2-1; 9 bases align to TRBD2. CDR1 and CDR2 (germline): MNHEY, SVGEGT. The CDR3 totals 18 residues. V lost 2 bases, J lost 6 bases, and 14 bases stayed unmatched. The CDR3 DNA sequence: TGTGCCAGCAGTTACACCCCTTTTTGGGTAGCGGGAGCCAATGAGCAGTTCTTC. This gives the protein CASSYTPFWVAGANEQFF.

V usage is TRBV7-2 and J usage is TRBJ2-7, with 7 bases lining up with TRBD1. The CDR3 is made up of 14 amino acids. Looked up from germline, CDR1 is SGHTA and CDR2 is FQGNSA. The V segment lost 1 base and the J segment 2 bases; nucleotides outside the gene matches: 2. The CDR3 coding sequence is TGTGCCAGCAGCTTAGGCCAGGGGGCCTACGAGCAGTACTTC. Its translation is CASSLGQGAYEQYF.

This clone showed up just a few times. The gene calls are TRBV5-1 and TRBJ1-4, with TRBD1 matching 8 bases. With 8 bases clipped from V and 5 bases from J, the junction kept 8 bases outside the gene matches. Per the germline V gene, CDR1 is SGHRS and CDR2 is YFSETQ. There are 14 residues in the CDR3. Here the CDR3 reads CASRATGGNEKLFF. CDR3 coding DNA: TGCGCCAGTCGCGCTACAGGGGGGAATGAAAAACTGTTTTTT.

This clone was recorded only once. The chain carries TRBV4-1 and TRBJ2-7, with 13 bases identical to TRBD2. The trim removed 4 bases at V and 6 bases at J, leaving 6 bases unmatched. This CDR3 has 15 amino acids. Germline V gives CDR1 MGHRA, CDR2 YSYEKL. DNA for the CDR3: TGCGCCAGCAGCCTGCGACTAGCGGGAGGTCTCGAGCAGTACTTC. Translating it yields CASSLRLAGGLEQYF.

The gene calls are TRBV5-1 and TRBJ2-1, with 7 bases that match TRBD2. Germline lookup yields CDR1 SGHRS and CDR2 YFSETQ. The CDR3 sequence is 14 residues long. J was trimmed by 8 bases and V by 4 bases; bases with no gene match: 9. The CDR3 reads CASSDRGEVYEQFF. The CDR3 coding sequence is TGCGCCAGCAGCGACCGGGGGGAGGTCTATGAGCAGTTCTTC.

This chain joins TRBV5-6 and TRBJ1-1; D ambiguous. This CDR3 is 12 amino acids long. Trimming cost V 5 bases and J 8 bases, with 13 bases left between them. Germline CDR1 is SGHDT and CDR2 is YYEEEE. The DNA of the CDR3 is TGTGCCAGCAGTGCGGGCGGACCAGAAGCTTTCTTT. Translation: CASSAGGPEAFF.

In the case of this clone: This CDR3 is also generated by other DNA sequences in the sample. The rearrangement joins TRBV18 to TRBJ1-5; weak D call: TRBD1 (6 bases). CDR3 length: 15 amino acids. Looked up from germline, CDR1 is KGHSH and CDR2 is LQKENI. Trimming cost V 2 bases and J 2 bases, with 10 bases left between them. CDR3: CASSPSGDGNQPQHF. For the CDR3, the DNA is TGTGCCAGCTCACCATCAGGGGACGGCAATCAGCCCCAGCATTTT.

The rearrangement joins TRBV7-8 to TRBJ1-6; no clear D gene. The CDR3 is 16 amino acids. Trimming pared 1 base from V and 6 bases from J, leaving 13 bases between. From germline, CDR1 is SGHVS and CDR2 FQNEAQ. CDR3 nucleotide sequence: TGTGCCAGCAGCTTAGGGTTACAGAGATCTAATTCACCCCTCCACTTT. Translated, it gives CASSLGLQRSNSPLHF.

The genes are TRBV5-4 and TRBJ2-3, with 9 bases fitting TRBD1. V lost 4 bases and J lost 4; bases outside the gene matches: 7. The CDR3 runs to 15 residues. Germline V gene sequence: CDR1 SGHNT, CDR2 YYREEE (reference sequence). CDR3 loop: CASSVPGQGPDTQYF. The CDR3, as DNA: TGTGCCAGCAGCGTACCGGGACAGGGACCAGATACGCAGTATTTT.

The genes are TRBV13 and TRBJ2-2, with 7 nucleotides matching TRBD1. Unmatched junction bases numbered 9, after V lost 1 base and J lost 4 bases. CDR1 and CDR2 (germline): PRHDT, FYEKMQ (reference sequence). The length of the CDR3 is 17 residues. The CDR3, as DNA: TGTGCCAGCAGCTTAGAACGAGGGGGCGACGGCACCGGGGAGCTGTTTTTT. Translated, it gives CASSLERGGDGTGELFF.

The J gene is TRBJ2-7, the V gene TRBV6-5, with 12 bases lining up with TRBD2. After removal of 4 bases from V and 1 base from J, the junction contained 5 bases not matched to a gene. The CDR3 totals 16 residues. In germline, CDR1 is MNHEY, CDR2 SVGAGI. The CDR3 coding sequence is TGTGCCAGCAGTTCTCTAGCGGGAGGGCGGTCCTACGAGCAGTACTTC. This gives the protein CASSSLAGGRSYEQYF.

The chain is built from TRBV18 and TRBJ2-7; TRBD1 agrees at 8 bases. Germline values: CDR1 KGHSH, CDR2 LQKENI. With 6 bases clipped from V and 0 bases from J, the junction kept 10 bases outside the gene matches. The CDR3 spans 16 residues. The CDR3 bases are TGTGCCAGCTCGCTCTCCCGGGACAGGAGCTCCTACGAGCAGTACTTC. It translates to CASSLSRDRSSYEQYF.

The chain combines TRBV5-4 with TRBJ2-2, with 12 bases lining up with TRBD2. After removal of 2 bases from V and 2 bases from J, the junction contained 4 bases not matched to a gene. In germline, CDR1 is SGHNT, CDR2 YYREEE (reference sequence). The CDR3 length is 17 residues. CDR3 in amino acids: CASSFGLAGSNTGELFF. CDR3 in DNA: TGTGCCAGCAGCTTTGGACTAGCGGGATCTAACACCGGGGAGCTGTTTTTT.